The next 22 T cell receptor beta chains were all read from a single sample in a study of blood T cell repertoires in COVID-19. Generated by immunoSEQ multiplex PCR, the TCRdb table keeps only in-frame clones and is missing some. In the table there are under 300,000 clones, roughly 91% of which are singletons. Input material: peripheral blood. These receptor sequences come from a man aged 25 to 40 with COVID-19, enrolled during active disease.

J is TRBJ2-2 and V is TRBV3-1 (or the pseudogene TRBV3-2), with 8 bases fitting TRBD1. V dropped 4 bases and J dropped 6; count of bases not matched to a gene: 1. Germline V gene data show CDR1 as LGHDT and CDR2 as YNNKEL (reference sequence). The CDR3 sequence is 13 residues long. The CDR3 reads CASSPTGAGELFF. Written as DNA, the CDR3 is TGTGCCAGCAGCCCGACAGGGGCCGGGGAGCTGTTTTTT.

The chain combines TRBV19 with TRBJ1-2; TRBD1 matches 12 bases. Germline CDR1 and CDR2: LNHDA and SQIVND (reference sequence). V trimming: 2 bases; J trimming: 4 bases; junction bases outside the gene matches: 5. The CDR3 loop spans 16 amino acids. The CDR3 loop is CASSIRDRGPVYGYTF. The CDR3, as DNA: TGTGCCAGTAGTATACGGGACAGGGGGCCAGTCTATGGCTACACCTTC.

CDR3 in amino acids: CASSPWTGRVSGNTIYF. DNA for the CDR3: TGTGCCAGCAGCCCATGGACAGGGAGGGTATCTGGAAACACCATATATTTT. The V gene is TRBV3-1 (or the pseudogene TRBV3-2), the J gene TRBJ1-3; 8 bases are shared with TRBD1. The CDR3 is 17 residues long. V lost 4 bases and J lost 1; bases outside the gene matches: 9. Per germline, CDR1 LGHDT and CDR2 YNNKEL (reference sequence).

This chain joins TRBV2 and TRBJ2-6, with 7 bases aligning to TRBD1. CDR1 SNHLY and CDR2 FYNNEI come from the germline V gene. Trimming took 3 bases from V and 0 from J; bases not matched to a gene: 2. The CDR3 totals 16 residues. In DNA form, the CDR3 reads TGTGCCAGCAGTGATGGACAGGCCTCTGGGGCCAACGTCCTGACTTTC. Residues: CASSDGQASGANVLTF.

The genes are TRBV2 and TRBJ2-7, with 9 bases identical to TRBD2. With V trimmed by 4 bases and J by 3 bases, 10 bases remained unmatched. In germline, CDR1 is SNHLY, CDR2 FYNNEI. The CDR3 length is 16 residues. CDR3 bases: TGTGCCAGCAGTGGTCAAGCGGGGGGAATTCTCTACGAGCAGTACTTC. Translating gives CASSGQAGGILYEQYF.

The chain recombines TRBV5-1 with TRBJ1-2; 7 bases align to TRBD1. This CDR3 has 15 amino acids. Per germline, CDR1 SGHRS and CDR2 YFSETQ. V lost 4 bases, J lost 1 base, and 7 bases stayed unmatched. DNA for the CDR3: TGCGCCAGCAGCCTAGGACAGGAGTTTAACTATGGCTACACCTTC. Its translation: CASSLGQEFNYGYTF.

This chain connects TRBV9 to TRBJ1-2, with D perhaps TRBD1 (5 bases). Trimming left V 3 bases short and J 4 bases short, with 10 bases between. Germline-derived CDR1 and CDR2 are SGDLS and YYNGEE. The CDR3 extends over 13 amino acids. Here the CDR3 DNA reads TGTGCCAGCAGCGGCGCAGGGCCCTATGGCTACACCTTC. This gives the protein CASSGAGPYGYTF.

The rearrangement joins TRBV10-3 to TRBJ1-1; the match to TRBD1 covers 7 bases. Losses at the gene ends were 6 bases for V and 3 bases for J; bases not matched to a gene: 7. CDR1 and CDR2 from the germline V gene are ENHRY and SYGVKD. The CDR3 runs 14 residues. CDR3 sequence (DNA): TGTGCCATCAGGCCCGGGACAGACCACACTGAAGCTTTCTTT. Amino acid sequence: CAIRPGTDHTEAFF.

The genes are TRBV28 and TRBJ1-1, with no clear D. CDR3 length: 14 amino acids. V was trimmed by 2 bases and J by 3 bases, leaving 10 bases between them. CDR1 is MDHEN, CDR2 SYDVKM, per germline. The CDR3 spells CASSLRAGYTEAFF. In nucleotides, the CDR3 is TGTGCCAGCAGTTTAAGGGCGGGGTACACTGAAGCTTTCTTT. The full variable domain, completed using reference TRBV28 and TRBJ1-1, is DVKVTQSSRYLVKRTGEKVFLECVQDMDHENMFWYRQDPGLGLRLIYFSYDVKMKEKGDIPEGYSVSREKKERFSLILESASTNQTSMYLCASSLRAGYTEAFFGQGTRLTVV.

The chain uses TRBV5-1 and TRBJ1-1; 7 bases align to TRBD1. Germline V gene lookup returns CDR1 SGHRS and CDR2 YFSETQ. Trimming removed 2 bases from V and 10 bases from J; junction bases left unmatched: 5. The CDR3 sequence is 12 residues long. For the CDR3, the DNA is TGCGCCAGCAGCTTACCAGAGGGGGCAGCTTTCTTT. Residues: CASSLPEGAAFF. Variable domain in full (rest from reference TRBV5-1 and TRBJ1-1): KAGVTQTPRYLIKTRGQQVTLSCSPISGHRSVSWYQQTPGQGLQFLFEYFSETQRNKGNFPGRFSGRQFSNSRSEMNVSTLELGDSALYLCASSLPEGAAFFGQGTRLTVV.

This clone was seen more than once but under ten times. The chain is built from TRBV3-1 (or the pseudogene TRBV3-2) and TRBJ1-1, with D possibly TRBD1 on 6 matching bases. Trimming left V 1 base short and J 4 bases short, with 16 bases between. The CDR3 loop spans 16 amino acids. CDR1 is LGHDT, CDR2 YNNKEL, per germline (reference sequence). Here the CDR3 DNA reads TGTGCCAGCAGCCAAGCCTCGGGGGGCAGGGCCACTGAAGCTTTCTTT. Its protein is CASSQASGGRATEAFF.

The rearrangement uses TRBV28 and TRBJ1-3; the D gene is possibly TRBD1 (5 bases). Trimming pared 3 bases from V and 2 bases from J, leaving 5 bases between. CDR3 size: 13 residues. The germline CDR1 and CDR2 sequences are MDHEN and SYDVKM. The CDR3 loop reads CASSLTAGNTIYF. The CDR3 nucleotides are TGTGCCAGCAGTTTGACAGCTGGAAACACCATATATTTT.

This clone was counted only a few times. The chain recombines TRBV19 with TRBJ1-1; the D gene is possibly TRBD1 (5 bases). This CDR3 has 15 amino acids. Trimming left V 7 bases short and J 0 bases short, with 15 bases between. Germline V gives CDR1 LNHDA, CDR2 SQIVND (reference sequence). DNA for the CDR3: TGTGCCAGTAAAGATCTGGGGCCAATGAACACTGAAGCTTTCTTT. This codes for CASKDLGPMNTEAFF.

This clone was counted only a few times. The rearrangement links TRBV29-1 to TRBJ2-1; D gene uncertain. Trimming stripped 3 bases from V and 0 bases from J, with 9 bases between. Germline V gives CDR1 SQVTM, CDR2 ANQGSEA. This CDR3 region has 14 residues. The CDR3 coding sequence is TGCAGCGTTGACTCACGGGTCTCCTACAATGAGCAGTTCTTC. It specifies CSVDSRVSYNEQFF.

The V gene is TRBV16, the J gene TRBJ1-5; D not resolved. From germline, CDR1 is KGHSY and CDR2 FQNENV. The V gene lost 4 bases and the J gene lost 6 bases, with 16 bases spanning the gap. The CDR3 loop spans 15 amino acids. CDR3 nucleotides: TGTGCCAGCAGCCCAAGCGCGGGTGGTAGTCAGCCCCAGCATTTT. Translation: CASSPSAGGSQPQHF.

This chain connects TRBV4-1 to TRBJ1-2; D not certain. V was shortened by 6 bases and J by 5 bases, with 19 bases between the two germline ends. Germline V lookup: CDR1 MGHRA, CDR2 YSYEKL. The CDR3 contains 15 residues. The CDR3 DNA reads as TGCGCCAGCAGTAGCCCGGGCGGCCGGAGGTATGGCTACACCTTC. It translates to CASSSPGGRRYGYTF.

In this sample, this clone turned up once. This chain connects TRBV28 to TRBJ1-6, with 9 nucleotides matching TRBD1. This CDR3 spans 16 amino acids. Germline lookup yields CDR1 MDHEN and CDR2 SYDVKM. Trimming removed 4 bases from V and 6 bases from J; junction bases left unmatched: 7. The CDR3, as DNA: TGTGCCAGCAGTTCCCGGGACAGGGTCCTTAATTCACCCCTCCACTTT. Translating it yields CASSSRDRVLNSPLHF.

The chain is built from TRBV6-5 and TRBJ2-3, with D perhaps matching TRBD2 (6 bases). There are 14 residues in the CDR3. Trimming cost V 6 bases and J 6 bases, with 16 bases left between them. Germline V gene data show CDR1 as MNHEY and CDR2 as SVGAGI. CDR3 in amino acids: CASRGWGGSDTQYF. The CDR3 DNA reads TGTGCCAGCAGGGGTTGGGGAGGATCCGATACGCAGTATTTT.

The V and J genes are TRBV28 and TRBJ1-5; D uncertain. Germline V CDR1 and CDR2: MDHEN, SYDVKM. The CDR3 has 17 amino acids. Trimming removed 1 base from V and 1 base from J, with 14 bases in between. The CDR3 nucleotides read TGTGCCAGCAGTTTATTTAAAGAGGGATGGAGCAATCAGCCCCAGCATTTT. Its translation is CASSLFKEGWSNQPQHF.

The chain combines TRBV29-1 with TRBJ1-1; D may be TRBD1 (5 bases). Trimming left V 3 bases short and J 12 bases short, with 20 bases between. Germline V gene sequence: CDR1 SQVTM, CDR2 ANQGSEA. CDR3 length: 13 amino acids. The CDR3 reads CSVDATDSHQPFF. CDR3 DNA: TGCAGCGTTGACGCGACAGACTCCCATCAACCTTTCTTT.

The rearrangement joins TRBV4-1 to TRBJ2-6, with D maybe TRBD2 (5 bases). Per the germline V gene, CDR1 is MGHRA and CDR2 is YSYEKL. V lost 2 bases, J lost 5 bases, and 16 bases lay in between. This CDR3 region has 17 residues. In DNA, the CDR3 is TGCGCCAGCAGCCAATCGCGGGCCCCCGCGAGGGCCAACGTCCTGACTTTC. It encodes CASSQSRAPARANVLTF.

The chain employs TRBV3-1 (or the pseudogene TRBV3-2) and TRBJ2-5; possibly TRBD2 for D (5 bases). Trimming left V 1 base short and J 9 bases short, with 15 bases between. Germline V gene lookup returns CDR1 LGHDT and CDR2 YNNKEL (reference sequence). The CDR3 spans 14 residues. The CDR3 bases are TGTGCCAGCAGCCAAGTAGAACTAGTTTACGCCCAGTACTTC. Protein product: CASSQVELVYAQYF.